The T cell receptor beta chain described here comes from a study of shared clonotypes between healthy human individuals. Whole-study context: CD4 naive cells filled three plates per donor, CD4 memory three, CD8 naive two and CD8 memory one.

The protocol was immunoSEQ multiplex PCR, while the TCRdb copy is restricted to in-frame clones and leaves out a portion. The sample lists approximately 110,000 clones, less than 75% occurring once. This clone has just a few counts. This CDR3 has 11 amino acids. The germline V gene encodes CDR1 SNHLY and CDR2 FYNNEI. With 8 bases removed from V and 6 bases from J, the gap between germline ends came to 11 bases. The chain uses TRBV2 and TRBJ2-7, with D unresolved. Sequencing used memory CD8+ T cells sorted from blood. As to subset: CD45RO+ cells pooled with CCR7-negative TemRA cells. The clonotype originates from a woman in her 30s in good health. The CDR3 coding sequence is TGTGCCAGCTTAACGGGCCTCGAGCAGTACTTC. It specifies CASLTGLEQYF.